This TCR beta chain is drawn from a study of blood T cell repertoires in COVID-19. Study-wide context: COVID-19 samples from acute and convalescent phases originated in the United States, Italy and Spain.

V gave up 5 bases and J gave up 15 bases; unmatched junction bases: 8. The length of the CDR3 is 12 residues. Symptom resolution, clearance, or two negative PCRs marked the recovered donors of Cohort 3. Authors' analysis steps: How many nucleated cells were present was estimated from reference gene primer amplification. Data came from immunoSEQ multiplex PCR; TCRdb stores just in-frame clones and leaves some out. That table is the source of V, J and clone size, and D and trimming were worked out from the DNA. The repertoire includes about 370,000 clones, 80% to 90% of them detected once, and about 1% sits in the top ten.

The origin of this receptor is a man aged 18 to 35 who had recovered from COVID-19. This chain uses TRBV12-3 or TRBV12-4 with TRBJ2-1; TRBD2 aligns across 9 bases. Sequenced material: PBMCs or T cells enriched from blood (not recorded which). CDR3 nucleotide sequence: TGTGCCAGCAGTGAAACTAGCGGGTCCCGGTTCTTC. It is translated as CASSETSGSRFF.